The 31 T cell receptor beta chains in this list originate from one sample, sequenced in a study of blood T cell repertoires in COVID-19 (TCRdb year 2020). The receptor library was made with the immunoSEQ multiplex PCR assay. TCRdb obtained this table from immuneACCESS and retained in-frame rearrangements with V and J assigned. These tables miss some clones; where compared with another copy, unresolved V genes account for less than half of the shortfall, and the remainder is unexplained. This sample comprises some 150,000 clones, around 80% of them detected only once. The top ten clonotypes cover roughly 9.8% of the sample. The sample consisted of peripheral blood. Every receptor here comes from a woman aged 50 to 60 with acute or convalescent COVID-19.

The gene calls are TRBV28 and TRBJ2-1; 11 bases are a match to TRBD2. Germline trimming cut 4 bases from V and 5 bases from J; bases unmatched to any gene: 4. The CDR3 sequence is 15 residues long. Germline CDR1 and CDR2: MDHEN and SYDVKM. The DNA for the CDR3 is TGTGCCAGCAGTTCACTAGCGGGAGTCCACAATGAGCAGTTCTTC. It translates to CASSSLAGVHNEQFF.

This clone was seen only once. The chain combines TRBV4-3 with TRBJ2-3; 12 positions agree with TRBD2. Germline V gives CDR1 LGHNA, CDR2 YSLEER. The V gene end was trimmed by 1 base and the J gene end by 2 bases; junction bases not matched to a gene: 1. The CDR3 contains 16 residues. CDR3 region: CASSQASGGATDTQYF. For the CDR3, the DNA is TGCGCCAGCAGCCAAGCTAGCGGGGGGGCCACAGATACGCAGTATTTT.

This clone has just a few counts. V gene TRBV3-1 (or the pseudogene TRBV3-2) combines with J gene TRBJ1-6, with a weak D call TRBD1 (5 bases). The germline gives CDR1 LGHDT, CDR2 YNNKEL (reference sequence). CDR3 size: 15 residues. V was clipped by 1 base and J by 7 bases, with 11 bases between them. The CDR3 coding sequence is TGTGCCAGCAGCCAAGGTGGCAGGGCAAATTCACCCCTCCACTTT. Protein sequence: CASSQGGRANSPLHF.

This CDR3 is CASSAGTGANQPQHF. CDR3 bases: TGCGCCAGCAGCGCTGGGACAGGGGCTAATCAGCCCCAGCATTTT. The chain couples TRBV5-1 to TRBJ1-5; 10 bases align to TRBD1. Germline V gives CDR1 SGHRS, CDR2 YFSETQ. The CDR3 runs to 15 residues. The V gene end was trimmed by 4 bases and the J gene end by 4 bases; junction bases not matched to a gene: 5.

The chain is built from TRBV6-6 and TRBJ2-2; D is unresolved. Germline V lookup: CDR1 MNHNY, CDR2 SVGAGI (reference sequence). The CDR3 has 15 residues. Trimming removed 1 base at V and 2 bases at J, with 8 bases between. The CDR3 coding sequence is TGTGCCAGCAGTTACTTGGCGGCCAACACCGGGGAGCTGTTTTTT. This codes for CASSYLAANTGELFF.

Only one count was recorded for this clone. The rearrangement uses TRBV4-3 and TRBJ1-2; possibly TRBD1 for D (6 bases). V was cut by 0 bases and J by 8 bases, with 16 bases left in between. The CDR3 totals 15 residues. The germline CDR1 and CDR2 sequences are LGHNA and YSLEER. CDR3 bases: TGCGCCAGCAGCCAAGAATGGACACAGGGAGAGGGCTACACCTTC. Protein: CASSQEWTQGEGYTF.

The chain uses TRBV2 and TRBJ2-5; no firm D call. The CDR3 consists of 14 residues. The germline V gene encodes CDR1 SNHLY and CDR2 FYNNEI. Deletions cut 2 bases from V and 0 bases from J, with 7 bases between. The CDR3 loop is CASSEQQYQETQYF. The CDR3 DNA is TGTGCCAGCAGTGAACAACAGTACCAAGAGACCCAGTACTTC.

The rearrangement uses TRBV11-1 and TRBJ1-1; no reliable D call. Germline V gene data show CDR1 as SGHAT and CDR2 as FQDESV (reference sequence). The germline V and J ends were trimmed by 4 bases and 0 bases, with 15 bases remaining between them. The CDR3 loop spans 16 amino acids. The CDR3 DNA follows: TGTGCCAGCAGCTGGAACGGGGTTTTGATGAACACTGAAGCTTTCTTT. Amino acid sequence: CASSWNGVLMNTEAFF.

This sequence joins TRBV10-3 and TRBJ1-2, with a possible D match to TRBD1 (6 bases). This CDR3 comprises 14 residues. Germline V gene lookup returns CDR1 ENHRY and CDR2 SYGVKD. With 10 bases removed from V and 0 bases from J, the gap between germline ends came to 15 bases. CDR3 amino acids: CATLPGTPNYGYTF. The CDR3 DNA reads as TGTGCCACCCTCCCCGGGACACCTAACTATGGCTACACCTTC.

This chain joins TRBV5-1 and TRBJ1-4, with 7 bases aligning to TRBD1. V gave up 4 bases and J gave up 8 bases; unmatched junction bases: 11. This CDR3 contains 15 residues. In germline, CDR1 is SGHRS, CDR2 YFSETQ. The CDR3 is CASSLPDRDGEKLFF. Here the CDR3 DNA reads TGCGCCAGCAGCCTCCCTGACAGGGATGGCGAAAAACTGTTTTTT.

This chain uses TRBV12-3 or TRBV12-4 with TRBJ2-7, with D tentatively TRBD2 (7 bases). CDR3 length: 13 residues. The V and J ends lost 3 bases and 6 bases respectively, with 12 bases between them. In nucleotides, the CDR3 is TGTGCCAGCAGTTTCCAGGGAGGGGGCGAGCAGTACTTC. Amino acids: CASSFQGGGEQYF.

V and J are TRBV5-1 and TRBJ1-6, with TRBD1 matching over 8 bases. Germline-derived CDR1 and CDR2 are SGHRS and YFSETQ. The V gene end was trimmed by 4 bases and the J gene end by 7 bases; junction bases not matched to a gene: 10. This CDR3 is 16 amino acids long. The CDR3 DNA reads TGCGCCAGCAGCGAGTCCGGACAGGGTGGGAATTCACCCCTCCACTTT. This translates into CASSESGQGGNSPLHF.

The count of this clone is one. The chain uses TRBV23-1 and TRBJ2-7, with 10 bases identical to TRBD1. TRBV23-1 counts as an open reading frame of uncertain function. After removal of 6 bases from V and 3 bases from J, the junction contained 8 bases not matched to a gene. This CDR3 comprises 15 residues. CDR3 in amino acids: CASSRDRGSLYEQYF. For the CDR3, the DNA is TGCGCCAGCAGCCGGGACAGGGGCAGCCTCTACGAGCAGTACTTC.

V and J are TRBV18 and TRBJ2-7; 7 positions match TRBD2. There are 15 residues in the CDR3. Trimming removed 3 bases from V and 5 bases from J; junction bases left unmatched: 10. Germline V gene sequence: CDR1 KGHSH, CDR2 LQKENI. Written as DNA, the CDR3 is TGTGCCAGCTCACCGGGGACTAAAGGTCGCGACGAGCAGTACTTC. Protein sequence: CASSPGTKGRDEQYF.

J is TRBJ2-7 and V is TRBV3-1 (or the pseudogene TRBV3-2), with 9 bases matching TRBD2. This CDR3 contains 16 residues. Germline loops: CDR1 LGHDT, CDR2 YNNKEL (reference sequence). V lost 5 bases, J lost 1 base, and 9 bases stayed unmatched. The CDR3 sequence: CASSGLAGTGSYEQYF. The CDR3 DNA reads TGTGCCAGCAGCGGCCTAGCGGGAACCGGGTCCTACGAGCAGTACTTC.

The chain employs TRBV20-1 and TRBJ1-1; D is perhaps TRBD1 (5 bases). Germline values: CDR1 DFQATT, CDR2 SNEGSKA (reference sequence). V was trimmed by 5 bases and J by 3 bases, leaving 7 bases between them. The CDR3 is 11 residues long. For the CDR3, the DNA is TGCAGTGCTCCGGGGGACACTGAAGCTTTCTTT. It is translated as CSAPGDTEAFF.

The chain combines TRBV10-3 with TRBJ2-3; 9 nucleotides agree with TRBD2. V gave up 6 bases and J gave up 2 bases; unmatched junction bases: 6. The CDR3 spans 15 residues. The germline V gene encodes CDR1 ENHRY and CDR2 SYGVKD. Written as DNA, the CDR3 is TGTGCCATCAGGGGAGTAGCGGGGGACACAGATACGCAGTATTTT. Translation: CAIRGVAGDTDTQYF.

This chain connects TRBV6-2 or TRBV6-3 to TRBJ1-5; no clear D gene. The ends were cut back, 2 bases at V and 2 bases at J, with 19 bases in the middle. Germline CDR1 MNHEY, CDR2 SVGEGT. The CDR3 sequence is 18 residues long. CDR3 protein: CASSYPKAGPIGNQPQHF. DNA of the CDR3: TGTGCCAGCAGTTACCCGAAGGCAGGCCCTATCGGCAATCAGCCCCAGCATTTT.

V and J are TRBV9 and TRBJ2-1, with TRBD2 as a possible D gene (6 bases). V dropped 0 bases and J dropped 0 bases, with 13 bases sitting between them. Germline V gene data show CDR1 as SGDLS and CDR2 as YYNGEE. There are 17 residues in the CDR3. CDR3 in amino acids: CASSVAGDRSSYNEQFF. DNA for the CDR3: TGTGCCAGCAGCGTAGCGGGAGACAGAAGCTCCTACAATGAGCAGTTCTTC.

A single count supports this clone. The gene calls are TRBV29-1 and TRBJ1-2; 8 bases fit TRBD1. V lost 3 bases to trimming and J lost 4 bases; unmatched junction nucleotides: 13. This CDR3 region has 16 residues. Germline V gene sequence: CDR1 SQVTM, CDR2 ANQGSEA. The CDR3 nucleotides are TGCAGCGTTGACCTCCCTCCAGGGGGCGCGCCCTATGGCTACACCTTC. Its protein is CSVDLPPGGAPYGYTF.

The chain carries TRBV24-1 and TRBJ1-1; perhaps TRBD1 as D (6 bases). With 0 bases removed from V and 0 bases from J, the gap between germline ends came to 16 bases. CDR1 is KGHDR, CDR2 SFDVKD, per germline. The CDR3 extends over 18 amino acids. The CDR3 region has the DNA TGTGCCACCAGTGATTTGCTCACCCAGGGGCCTTTGAACACTGAAGCTTTCTTT. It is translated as CATSDLLTQGPLNTEAFF.

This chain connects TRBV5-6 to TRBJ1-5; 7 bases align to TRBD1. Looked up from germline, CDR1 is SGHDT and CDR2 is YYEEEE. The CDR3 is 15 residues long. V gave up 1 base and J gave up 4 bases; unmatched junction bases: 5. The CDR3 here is CASSLRPGQNQPQHF. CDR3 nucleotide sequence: TGTGCCAGCAGCTTGAGGCCGGGACAGAATCAGCCCCAGCATTTT.

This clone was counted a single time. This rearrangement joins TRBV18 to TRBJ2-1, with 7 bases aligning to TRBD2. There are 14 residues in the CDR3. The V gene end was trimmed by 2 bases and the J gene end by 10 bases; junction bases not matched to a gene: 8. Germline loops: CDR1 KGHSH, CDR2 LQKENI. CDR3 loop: CASSPESGIGEQFF. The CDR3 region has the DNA TGTGCCAGCTCACCAGAAAGCGGGATTGGGGAGCAGTTCTTC. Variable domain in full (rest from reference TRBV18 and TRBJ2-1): NAGVMQNPRHLVRRRGQEARLRCSPMKGHSHVYWYRQLPEEGLKFMVYLQKENIIDESGMPKERFSAEFPKEGPSILRIQQVVRGDSAAYFCASSPESGIGEQFFGPGTRLTVL.

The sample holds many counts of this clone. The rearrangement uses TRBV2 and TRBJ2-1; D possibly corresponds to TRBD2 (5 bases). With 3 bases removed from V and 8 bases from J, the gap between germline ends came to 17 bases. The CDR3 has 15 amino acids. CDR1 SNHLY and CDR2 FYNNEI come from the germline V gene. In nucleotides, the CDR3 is TGTGCCAGCAGTGAGGGAGATCATCGAATCCATGAGCAGTTCTTC. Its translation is CASSEGDHRIHEQFF.

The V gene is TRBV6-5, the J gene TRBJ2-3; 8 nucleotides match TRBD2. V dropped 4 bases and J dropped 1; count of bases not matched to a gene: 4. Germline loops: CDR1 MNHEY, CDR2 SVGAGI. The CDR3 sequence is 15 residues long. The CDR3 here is CASSLGSGGTDTQYF. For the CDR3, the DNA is TGTGCCAGCAGTTTGGGTAGCGGGGGCACAGATACGCAGTATTTT.

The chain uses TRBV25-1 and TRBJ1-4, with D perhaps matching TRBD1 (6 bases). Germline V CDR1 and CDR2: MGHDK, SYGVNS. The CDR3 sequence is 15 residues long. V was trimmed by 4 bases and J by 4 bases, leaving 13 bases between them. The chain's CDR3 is CASSARGVGNEKLFF. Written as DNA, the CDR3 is TGTGCCAGCAGTGCCAGGGGCGTAGGTAATGAAAAACTGTTTTTT.

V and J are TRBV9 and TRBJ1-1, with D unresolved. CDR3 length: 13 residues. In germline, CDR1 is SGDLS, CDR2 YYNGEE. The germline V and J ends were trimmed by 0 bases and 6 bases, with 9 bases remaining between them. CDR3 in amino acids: CASSVVSGAEAFF. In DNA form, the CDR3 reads TGTGCCAGCAGCGTAGTATCAGGCGCTGAAGCTTTCTTT.

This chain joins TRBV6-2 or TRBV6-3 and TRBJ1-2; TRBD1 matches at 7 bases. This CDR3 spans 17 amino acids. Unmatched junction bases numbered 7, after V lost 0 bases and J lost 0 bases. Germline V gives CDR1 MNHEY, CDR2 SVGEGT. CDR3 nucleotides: TGTGCCAGCAGTTACTCGGAGGGACAGTTAGCTAACTATGGCTACACCTTC. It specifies CASSYSEGQLANYGYTF.

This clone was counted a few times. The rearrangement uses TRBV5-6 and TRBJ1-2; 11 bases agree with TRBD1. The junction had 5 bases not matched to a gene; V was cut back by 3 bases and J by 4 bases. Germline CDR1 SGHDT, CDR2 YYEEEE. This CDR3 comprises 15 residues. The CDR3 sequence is CASSYPGTGGYGYTF. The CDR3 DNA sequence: TGTGCCAGCAGCTACCCTGGGACAGGGGGCTATGGCTACACCTTC.

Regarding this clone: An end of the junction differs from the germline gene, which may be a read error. The CDR3 DNA reads TGTGCCAGCAGCCTAGCCTTCCTGGGTCGGAGCAACACTGAAGCTTTCTTT. This codes for CASSLAFLGRSNTEAFF. The V gene is TRBV7-8, the J gene TRBJ1-1; D is uncertain. Germline V gives CDR1 SGHVS, CDR2 FQNEAQ. The CDR3 loop spans 17 amino acids.

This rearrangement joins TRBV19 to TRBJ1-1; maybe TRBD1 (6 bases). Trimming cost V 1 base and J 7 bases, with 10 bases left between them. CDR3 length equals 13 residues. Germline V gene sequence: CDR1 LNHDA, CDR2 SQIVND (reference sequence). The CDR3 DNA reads TGTGCCAGTAGTATAGCAGGGGACGGTGAAGCTTTCTTT. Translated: CASSIAGDGEAFF.